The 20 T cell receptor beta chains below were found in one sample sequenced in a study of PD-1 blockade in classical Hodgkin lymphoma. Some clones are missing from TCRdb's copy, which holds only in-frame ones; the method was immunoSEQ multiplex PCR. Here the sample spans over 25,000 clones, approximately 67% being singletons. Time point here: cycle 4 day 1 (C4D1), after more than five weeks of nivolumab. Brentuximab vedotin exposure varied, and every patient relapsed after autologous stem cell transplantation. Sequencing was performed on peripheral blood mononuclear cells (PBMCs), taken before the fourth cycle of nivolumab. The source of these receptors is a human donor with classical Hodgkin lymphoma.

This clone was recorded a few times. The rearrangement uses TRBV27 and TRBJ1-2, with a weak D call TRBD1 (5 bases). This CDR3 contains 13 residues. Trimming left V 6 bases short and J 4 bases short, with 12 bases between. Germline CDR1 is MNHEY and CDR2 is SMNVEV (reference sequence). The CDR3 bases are TGTGCCAGCAGCCAGGGAACGACCTATGGCTACACCTTC. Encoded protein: CASSQGTTYGYTF.

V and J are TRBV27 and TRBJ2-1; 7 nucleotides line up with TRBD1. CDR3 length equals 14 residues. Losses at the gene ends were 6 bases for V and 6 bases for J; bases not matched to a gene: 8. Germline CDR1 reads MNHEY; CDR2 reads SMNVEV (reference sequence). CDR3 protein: CASRGQNSGNEQFF. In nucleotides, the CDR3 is TGTGCCAGCAGGGGACAGAACTCCGGCAATGAGCAGTTCTTC.

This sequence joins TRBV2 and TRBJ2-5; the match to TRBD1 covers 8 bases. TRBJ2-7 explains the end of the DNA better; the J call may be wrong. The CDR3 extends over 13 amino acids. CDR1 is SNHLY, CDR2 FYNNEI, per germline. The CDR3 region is CASSVQGAYEQYF. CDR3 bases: TGTGCCAGCAGTGTACAGGGGGCCTACGAGCAGTACTTC.

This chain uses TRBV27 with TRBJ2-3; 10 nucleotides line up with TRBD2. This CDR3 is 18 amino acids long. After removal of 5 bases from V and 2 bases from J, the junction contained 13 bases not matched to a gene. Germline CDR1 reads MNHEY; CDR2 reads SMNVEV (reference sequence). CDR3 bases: TGTGCCAGCAGTCCCCAGGGAGGACTAGCGGTGATCACAGATACGCAGTATTTT. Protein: CASSPQGGLAVITDTQYF.

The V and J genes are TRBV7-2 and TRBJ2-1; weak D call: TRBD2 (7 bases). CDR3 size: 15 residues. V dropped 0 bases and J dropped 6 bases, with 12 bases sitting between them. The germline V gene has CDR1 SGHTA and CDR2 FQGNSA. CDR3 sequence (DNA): TGTGCCAGCAGCTTAGCGGGGGGGCCGGTCAATGAGCAGTTCTTC. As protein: CASSLAGGPVNEQFF.

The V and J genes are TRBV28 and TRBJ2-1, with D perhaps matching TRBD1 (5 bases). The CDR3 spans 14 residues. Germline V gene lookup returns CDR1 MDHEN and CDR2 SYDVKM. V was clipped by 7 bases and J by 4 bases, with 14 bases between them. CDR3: CASNLGLPYNEQFF. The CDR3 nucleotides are TGTGCCAGCAATCTGGGGCTCCCGTACAATGAGCAGTTCTTC.

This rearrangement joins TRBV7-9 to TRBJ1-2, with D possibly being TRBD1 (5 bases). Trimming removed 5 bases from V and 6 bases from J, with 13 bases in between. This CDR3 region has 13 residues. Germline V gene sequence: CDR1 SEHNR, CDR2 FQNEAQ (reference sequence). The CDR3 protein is CASSVGAENGYTF. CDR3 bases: TGTGCCAGCAGCGTAGGGGCAGAAAATGGCTACACCTTC. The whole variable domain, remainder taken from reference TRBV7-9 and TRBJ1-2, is DTGVSQNPRHKITKRGQNVTFRCDPISEHNRLYWYRQTLGQGPEFLTYFQNEAQLEKSRLLSDRFSAERPKGSFSTLEIQRTEQGDSAMYLCASSVGAENGYTFGSGTRLTVV.

The CDR3 nucleotides read TGTGCCAGCAGCGCGACTAGCGGGGGGGCTTACGAGCAGTACTTC. It encodes CASSATSGGAYEQYF. The V and J genes are TRBV9 and TRBJ2-7; 14 positions agree with TRBD2. There are 15 residues in the CDR3. The V segment lost 3 bases and the J segment 4 bases; nucleotides outside the gene matches: 3. From germline, CDR1 is SGDLS and CDR2 YYNGEE.

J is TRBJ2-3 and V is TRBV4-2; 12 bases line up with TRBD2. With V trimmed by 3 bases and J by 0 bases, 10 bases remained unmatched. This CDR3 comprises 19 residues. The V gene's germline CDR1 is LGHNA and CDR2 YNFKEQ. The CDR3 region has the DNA TGTGCCAGCAGCCAGACAGCGTGGACTAGCGGGGCTAGCACAGATACGCAGTATTTT. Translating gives CASSQTAWTSGASTDTQYF.

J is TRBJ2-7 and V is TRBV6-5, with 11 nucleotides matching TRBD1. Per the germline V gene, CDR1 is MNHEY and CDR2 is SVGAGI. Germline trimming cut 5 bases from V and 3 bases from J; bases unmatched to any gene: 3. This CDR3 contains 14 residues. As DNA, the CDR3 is TGTGCCAGCAGTGCCGGGACAGGGGGCTACGAGCAGTACTTC. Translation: CASSAGTGGYEQYF.

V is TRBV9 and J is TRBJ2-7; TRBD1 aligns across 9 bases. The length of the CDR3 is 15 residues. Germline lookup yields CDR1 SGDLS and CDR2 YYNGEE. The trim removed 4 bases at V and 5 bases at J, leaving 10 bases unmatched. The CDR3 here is CASSKAGTGRNEQYF. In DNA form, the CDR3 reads TGTGCCAGCAGCAAAGCCGGGACAGGGCGCAACGAGCAGTACTTC.

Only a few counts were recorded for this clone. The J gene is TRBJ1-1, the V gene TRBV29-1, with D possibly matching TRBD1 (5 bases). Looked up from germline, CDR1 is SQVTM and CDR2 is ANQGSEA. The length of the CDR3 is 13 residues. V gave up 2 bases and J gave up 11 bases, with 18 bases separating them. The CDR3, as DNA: TGCAGCGTTGAACGTCGGGGGTCGGTTGTCGCTTTCTTT. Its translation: CSVERRGSVVAFF.

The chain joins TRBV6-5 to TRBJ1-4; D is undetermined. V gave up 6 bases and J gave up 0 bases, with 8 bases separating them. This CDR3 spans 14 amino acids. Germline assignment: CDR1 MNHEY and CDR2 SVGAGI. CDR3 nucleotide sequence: TGTGCCAGCAGATGGGCTTCAACTAATGAAAAACTGTTTTTT. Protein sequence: CASRWASTNEKLFF.

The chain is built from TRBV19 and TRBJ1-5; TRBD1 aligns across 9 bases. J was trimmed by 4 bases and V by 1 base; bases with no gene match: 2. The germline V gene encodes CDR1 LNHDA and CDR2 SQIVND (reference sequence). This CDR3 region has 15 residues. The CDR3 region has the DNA TGTGCCAGTAGTATAGGGACAGGGGCTAATCAGCCCCAGCATTTT. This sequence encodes CASSIGTGANQPQHF.

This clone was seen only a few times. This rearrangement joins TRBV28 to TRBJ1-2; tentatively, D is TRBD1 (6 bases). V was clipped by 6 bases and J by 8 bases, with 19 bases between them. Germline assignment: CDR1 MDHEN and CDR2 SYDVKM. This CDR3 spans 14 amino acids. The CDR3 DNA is TGTGCCAGCAGCCTGTGTACACAGGGATGCGGCTACACCTTC. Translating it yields CASSLCTQGCGYTF.

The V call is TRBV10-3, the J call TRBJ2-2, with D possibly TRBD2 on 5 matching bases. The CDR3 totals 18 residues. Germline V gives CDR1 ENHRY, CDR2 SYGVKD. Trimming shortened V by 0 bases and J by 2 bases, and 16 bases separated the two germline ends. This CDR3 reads CAISESIRRVINTGELFF. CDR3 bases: TGTGCCATCAGTGAGTCGATAAGGCGGGTAATCAACACCGGGGAGCTGTTTTTT.

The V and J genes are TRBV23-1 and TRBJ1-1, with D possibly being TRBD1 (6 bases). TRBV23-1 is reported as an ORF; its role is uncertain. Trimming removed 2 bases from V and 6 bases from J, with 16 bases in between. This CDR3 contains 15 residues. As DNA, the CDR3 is TGCGCCAGCAGTCAAAGGACAGCCCGTACGGCTGAAGCTTTCTTT. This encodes CASSQRTARTAEAFF.

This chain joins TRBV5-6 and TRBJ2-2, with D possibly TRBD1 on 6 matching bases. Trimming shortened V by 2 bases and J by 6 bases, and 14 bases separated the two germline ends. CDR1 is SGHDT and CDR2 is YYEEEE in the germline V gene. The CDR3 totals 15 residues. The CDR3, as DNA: TGTGCCAGCAGCTTACAGGGTACCTTGGCCGGGGAGCTGTTTTTT. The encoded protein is CASSLQGTLAGELFF.

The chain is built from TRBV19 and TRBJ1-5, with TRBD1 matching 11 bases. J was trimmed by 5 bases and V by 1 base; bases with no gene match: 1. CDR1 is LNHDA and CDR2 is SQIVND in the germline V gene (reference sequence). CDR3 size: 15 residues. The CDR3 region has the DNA TGTGCCAGTAGTATAGGGGACAGGGGGGATCAGCCCCAGCATTTT. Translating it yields CASSIGDRGDQPQHF.

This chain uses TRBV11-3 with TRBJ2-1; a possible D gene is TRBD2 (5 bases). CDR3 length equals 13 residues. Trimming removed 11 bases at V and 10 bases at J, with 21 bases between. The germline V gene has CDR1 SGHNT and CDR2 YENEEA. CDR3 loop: CASAESGLGEQFF. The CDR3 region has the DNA TGTGCCTCGGCAGAATCGGGGTTGGGCGAGCAGTTCTTC.